The T cell receptor (beta chain) described here comes from a study of blood T cell repertoires in COVID-19. V dropped 0 bases and J dropped 0; count of bases not matched to a gene: 7. The CDR3 loop spans 18 amino acids. Germline V gene data show CDR1 as SGHRS and CDR2 as YFSETQ. Generated by immunoSEQ multiplex PCR, the TCRdb table keeps only in-frame clones and is missing some. This sample has around 200,000 clones, with approximately 80% found just once. The sequence came from a human donor in a cohort sampled during active COVID-19. The chain joins TRBV5-1 to TRBJ2-7, with 12 bases fitting TRBD2. Sequences were obtained from peripheral blood. This chain's CDR3 is CASSLGLAGARLSYEQYF. For the CDR3, the DNA is TGCGCCAGCAGCTTGGGACTAGCGGGGGCCCGACTCTCCTACGAGCAGTACTTC.